Reported below is one T cell receptor beta chain. The source of the sample is a study of shared clonotypes between healthy human individuals. The CDR3 loop spans 17 amino acids. V was pared by 1 base and J by 6 bases, with 6 bases of the junction left unmatched. Germline V gene data show CDR1 as SEHNR and CDR2 as FQNEAQ (reference sequence). Measured with immunoSEQ multiplex PCR; TCRdb has only the in-frame clones, and not every one. The data hold some 650,000 clones, with about 97% observed a single time. The chain recombines TRBV7-9 with TRBJ2-1, with 13 bases matching TRBD2. The specimen sequenced was naive CD4+ T cells sorted from blood. The sample's subset: CD45RA+ positively selected. The origin of this receptor is a woman aged 25 to 39 in good health. CDR3 coding DNA: TGTGCCAGCAGCTTAGTCCCCGGACTAGCGGGGGTCAATGAGCAGTTCTTC. It yields the protein CASSLVPGLAGVNEQFF.